The 16 T cell receptor beta chains below all came from one sample that was sequenced in a study of cytomegalovirus exposure and HLA in healthy donors. Researchers ran the PCR with 60 Vbeta and 13 Jbeta primers. Here immunoSEQ multiplex PCR was the method, and the copy in TCRdb shows in-frame clones only, minus some. Among 110,000 or so clones listed, about 13% were seen once. The specimen was PBMCs. The receptors come from a man aged 35 to 55 in good health and CMV-seropositive.

This chain joins TRBV10-1 and TRBJ2-2; possible D gene TRBD1, 6 bases. V was shortened by 4 bases and J by 1 base, with 10 bases between the two germline ends. Looked up from germline, CDR1 is WNHNN and CDR2 is SYGVQD (reference sequence). This CDR3 is built from 15 residues. CDR3 in amino acids: CASSGYRENTGELFF. CDR3 nucleotides: TGCGCCAGCAGTGGATACAGGGAGAACACCGGGGAGCTGTTTTTT.

The chain recombines TRBV7-8 with TRBJ2-7, with TRBD1 as a possible D gene (6 bases). This CDR3 is built from 16 residues. Germline V gene sequence: CDR1 SGHVS, CDR2 FQNEAQ. V was shortened by 1 base and J by 1 base, with 14 bases between the two germline ends. CDR3 region: CASSLGFRGQSYEQYF. The CDR3 DNA follows: TGTGCCAGCAGCTTAGGGTTCCGGGGACAATCCTACGAGCAGTACTTC.

The J gene is TRBJ2-1, the V gene TRBV7-9; 9 positions agree with TRBD2. V gave up 5 bases and J gave up 7 bases; unmatched junction bases: 12. CDR3 size: 16 residues. Germline loops: CDR1 SEHNR, CDR2 FQNEAQ (reference sequence). The CDR3 protein is CASSVIAGVSPNEQFF. As DNA, the CDR3 is TGTGCCAGCAGCGTCATAGCGGGAGTGTCACCGAATGAGCAGTTCTTC. The full variable domain, completed using reference TRBV7-9 and TRBJ2-1, is DTGVSQNPRHKITKRGQNVTFRCDPISEHNRLYWYRQTLGQGPEFLTYFQNEAQLEKSRLLSDRFSAERPKGSFSTLEIQRTEQGDSAMYLCASSVIAGVSPNEQFFGPGTRLTVL.

The chain employs TRBV5-1 and TRBJ2-3; 7 positions match TRBD1. The V gene's germline CDR1 is SGHRS and CDR2 YFSETQ. Trimming at V came to 0 bases and at J to 3 bases, leaving 16 bases not matched to a gene. The CDR3 contains 19 residues. The CDR3 loop reads CASSLEGAYRGSGTDTQYF. CDR3 coding DNA: TGCGCCAGCAGCTTGGAGGGGGCGTACAGGGGTAGTGGGACAGATACGCAGTATTTT.

The rearrangement uses TRBV7-2 and TRBJ1-2, with 10 positions matching TRBD1. Germline CDR1 SGHTA, CDR2 FQGNSA. The V gene end was trimmed by 8 bases and the J gene end by 1 base; junction bases not matched to a gene: 4. This CDR3 has 14 residues. The CDR3 nucleotides read TGTGCCAGCGGCAGGACAGGGGGTAACTATGGCTACACCTTC. Amino acid sequence: CASGRTGGNYGYTF.

This clone was detected only a few times. The J gene is TRBJ2-5, the V gene TRBV6-6; 11 nucleotides align to TRBD1. V lost 2 bases to trimming and J lost 5 bases; unmatched junction nucleotides: 4. Germline loops: CDR1 MNHNY, CDR2 SVGAGI (reference sequence). This CDR3 is built from 15 residues. CDR3 in DNA: TGTGCCAGCAGTTACCAGGACAGGGGGCCGGAGACCCAGTACTTC. This encodes CASSYQDRGPETQYF.

V usage is TRBV19 and J usage is TRBJ2-3; a weak D match, TRBD1 (7 bases). The CDR3 contains 16 residues. The V gene's germline CDR1 is LNHDA and CDR2 SQIVND (reference sequence). Trimming pared 5 bases from V and 0 bases from J, leaving 15 bases between. The CDR3 region is CASSYPRGTSTDTQYF. In DNA, the CDR3 is TGTGCCAGTAGTTACCCCAGGGGGACTAGCACAGATACGCAGTATTTT.

A few counts support this clone. The rearrangement joins TRBV7-2 to TRBJ1-5; 7 bases agree with TRBD1. The V gene end was trimmed by 2 bases and the J gene end by 6 bases; junction bases not matched to a gene: 1. The germline CDR1 and CDR2 sequences are SGHTA and FQGNSA. The CDR3 length is 13 residues. The CDR3 nucleotides read TGTGCCAGCAGCTTACAGGGGGGTCAGCCCCAGCATTTT. Translation gives CASSLQGGQPQHF. Full variable domain (rest looked up from reference TRBV7-2 and TRBJ1-5): GAGVSQSPSNKVTEKGKDVELRCDPISGHTALYWYRQSLGQGLEFLIYFQGNSAPDKSGLPSDRFSAERTGGSVSTLTIQRTQQEDSAVYLCASSLQGGQPQHFGDGTRLSIL.

This clone was detected a few times. The chain joins TRBV19 to TRBJ1-1, with 10 bases aligning to TRBD1. CDR3 length: 16 residues. Germline V gene sequence: CDR1 LNHDA, CDR2 SQIVND (reference sequence). After removal of 4 bases from V and 6 bases from J, the junction contained 11 bases not matched to a gene. The CDR3 coding sequence is TGTGCCAGTAGTAGAAGGGGGACAGGGGTTAGGGCTGAAGCTTTCTTT. Translated, it gives CASSRRGTGVRAEAFF.

The genes are TRBV7-8 and TRBJ1-3, with D possibly TRBD1 on 5 matching bases. Germline V lookup: CDR1 SGHVS, CDR2 FQNEAQ. The V gene lost 3 bases and the J gene lost 4 bases, with 16 bases spanning the gap. The CDR3 contains 16 residues. As DNA, the CDR3 is TGTGCCAGCAGCTTTTCTAGTCGTGCAGGGGGAAACACCATATATTTT. It yields the protein CASSFSSRAGGNTIYF.

V and J are TRBV5-1 and TRBJ2-2, with D unclear. From germline, CDR1 is SGHRS and CDR2 YFSETQ. The CDR3 is 18 residues long. V was trimmed by 0 bases and J by 6 bases, leaving 21 bases between them. CDR3 sequence: CASSLGDWVEPRPGELFF. CDR3 nucleotides: TGCGCCAGCAGCTTGGGAGACTGGGTGGAGCCCCGACCCGGGGAGCTGTTTTTT.

The sample holds a few counts of this clone. This rearrangement joins TRBV6-5 to TRBJ2-7; possible D gene TRBD1, 5 bases. The CDR3 is 12 residues long. V was cut by 5 bases and J by 4 bases, with 9 bases left in between. Germline loops: CDR1 MNHEY, CDR2 SVGAGI. The CDR3 DNA reads TGTGCCAGCAGTCCTGACAGATACGAGCAGTACTTC. It codes for CASSPDRYEQYF.

The J gene is TRBJ1-1, the V gene TRBV28; 7 nucleotides agree with TRBD1. The CDR3 consists of 13 residues. Germline V gives CDR1 MDHEN, CDR2 SYDVKM. J lost 5 bases, V lost 6 bases, and 6 bases had no gene match. Written as DNA, the CDR3 is TGTGCCAGCAGAACGACAGGGCGGACTGAAGCTTTCTTT. Its protein is CASRTTGRTEAFF.

This clone was recorded a few times. This sequence joins TRBV5-8 and TRBJ1-5; TRBD1 might be the D (5 bases). Germline V gene data show CDR1 as SGHTS and CDR2 as YDEGEE. The V and J ends lost 5 bases and 0 bases respectively, with 15 bases between them. This CDR3 comprises 16 residues. The CDR3 bases are TGTGCCAGCAGTTATGACAGAAGCTATAGCAATCAGCCCCAGCATTTT. It yields the protein CASSYDRSYSNQPQHF.

V is TRBV11-2 and J is TRBJ2-7; 8 positions match TRBD1. This CDR3 has 13 residues. After removal of 5 bases from V and 3 bases from J, the junction contained 3 bases not matched to a gene. CDR1 and CDR2 (germline): SGHAT, FQNNGV. The DNA of the CDR3 is TGTGCCAGCAGCCCCACAGGGGGCTACGAGCAGTACTTC. This sequence encodes CASSPTGGYEQYF.

In this sample, this clone turned up a few times. The J gene is TRBJ2-1, the V gene TRBV19; D not resolved. This CDR3 has 13 residues. V dropped 1 base and J dropped 5 bases, with 6 bases sitting between them. The germline V gene encodes CDR1 LNHDA and CDR2 SQIVND (reference sequence). The CDR3 is CASSIGLNNEQFF. The CDR3 DNA follows: TGTGCCAGTAGTATAGGACTTAACAATGAGCAGTTCTTC.